Given below is one T cell receptor (beta chain) in context. The antigen remains undetermined. The sample originates from a study of T cell responses to AZD1222 COVID-19 vaccine. Overall study results and limits: Sampling that yielded the repertoires occurred only after the peak T cell response.

This CDR3 contains 17 residues. The germline V gene encodes CDR1 SGDLS and CDR2 YYNGEE. After removal of 0 bases from V and 9 bases from J, the junction contained 7 bases not matched to a gene. The protocol was immunoSEQ multiplex PCR, while the TCRdb copy is restricted to in-frame clones and leaves out a portion. The table records fewer than 200,000 clones, more than 85% of them present only once. Sequenced material: peripheral blood, taken 28 days after the second AZD1222 dose. This receptor was taken from an adult who received the AZD1222 COVID-19 vaccine. V usage is TRBV9 and J usage is TRBJ2-1, with 15 bases fitting TRBD2. DNA for the CDR3: TGTGCCAGCAGCGTAGTTGGACTAGCGGGGGGGCAAGGTGAGCAGTTCTTC. Amino acid sequence: CASSVVGLAGGQGEQFF.